These 4 T cell receptor beta chains originate from one sample sequenced in a study of blood T cell repertoires in COVID-19. Sequencing used immunoSEQ multiplex PCR; TCRdb keeps in-frame clones, though not all of them. In the table there are about 140,000 clones, 60% to 80% of which are singletons. The sequenced sample consisted of peripheral blood. All receptors derive from a woman aged 45-65 years with active or convalescent COVID-19.

This clone came up a few times. The chain joins TRBV5-1 to TRBJ1-6; 10 bases are a match to TRBD1. Unmatched junction bases numbered 5, after V lost 6 bases and J lost 5 bases. Germline assignment: CDR1 SGHRS and CDR2 YFSETQ. The CDR3 totals 15 residues. The DNA of the CDR3 is TGCGCCAGCACCCCGACAGGGGGCAATAATTCACCCCTCCACTTT. As protein: CASTPTGGNNSPLHF.

The gene calls are TRBV5-1 and TRBJ2-6, with D perhaps TRBD1 (6 bases). The CDR3 is made up of 17 amino acids. From germline, CDR1 is SGHRS and CDR2 YFSETQ. Trimming left V 5 bases short and J 0 bases short, with 15 bases between. The CDR3 loop reads CASSEGTRGSGANVLTF. CDR3 DNA: TGCGCCAGCAGTGAGGGGACAAGGGGCTCTGGGGCCAACGTCCTGACTTTC.

This clone was counted a few times. The chain couples TRBV7-3 to TRBJ2-1; 10 nucleotides match TRBD2. J gave up 4 bases and V 1 base, and 10 bases lay outside the gene matches. Germline V gene data show CDR1 as SGHTA and CDR2 as FQGTGA. This CDR3 spans 18 amino acids. CDR3 in DNA: TGTGCCAGCAGCTTAAGCCTAGCGGGAGCAGCAGGGTACAATGAGCAGTTCTTC. This gives the protein CASSLSLAGAAGYNEQFF.

A few counts support this clone. The chain uses TRBV7-8 and TRBJ2-2; 10 bases align to TRBD2. CDR1 is SGHVS and CDR2 is FQNEAQ in the germline V gene. The CDR3 length is 15 residues. With V trimmed by 5 bases and J by 5 bases, 5 bases remained unmatched. CDR3 in DNA: TGTGCCAGCAGCACCAGCGGGGGGGGTACCGGGGAGCTGTTTTTT. Residues: CASSTSGGGTGELFF.